These T cell receptor beta chains were read from a single sample in a study of blood T cell repertoires in COVID-19. Libraries were prepared by immunoSEQ multiplex PCR; TCRdb keeps only in-frame clonotypes and omits some of them. The sample shows under 30,000 clones, around 88% of them seen only once. The sequencing sample was made of peripheral blood. Receptor source: a human donor with acute or convalescent COVID-19. The donor label of this sample is uncertain. The CDR3 runs from the conserved cysteine through the conserved F or W. D genes are given only for firm matches. Clone size appears in some rows only: once, few, many, or a class for an expanded clone.

cdr3_nt cdr3_aa d_call clone_size j_call v_call
TGTGCCAGCAGTGAATATGGGGAGAGGTTAAGAGGCTACACCTTC CASSEYGERLRGYTF . . TRBJ1-2 TRBV25-1
TGTGCCAGCAGCTTAGCCCCCTCCCCAGATACGCAGTATTTT CASSLAPSPDTQYF . once TRBJ2-3 TRBV7-4
TGTGCCAGCAGTTTCGGACTAGCGGAAGTGAGCTCCTACGAGCAGTACTTC CASSFGLAEVSSYEQYF TRBD2 . TRBJ2-7 TRBV27
TGCGCCAGCAGCTCGGGACAGGATACAACCCAAGAGACCCAGTACTTC CASSSGQDTTQETQYF TRBD1 . TRBJ2-5 TRBV5-1
TGTGCCAGCAGCCAAGATAGGGCTAGCGGGGAGCAGTTCTTC CASSQDRASGEQFF TRBD2 . TRBJ2-1 TRBV3-1/TRBV3-2
TGTGCCAGCAGCCGTACTAGCGGGGGGGCCAGCTCCTACGAGCAGTACTTC CASSRTSGGASSYEQYF TRBD2 . TRBJ2-7 TRBV7-6
TGTGCCAGCAGCTTAAACCGGGGTGGGGACTATGGCTACACCTTC CASSLNRGGDYGYTF . . TRBJ1-2 TRBV7-8
TGTGCCAGCAGCCCTGGGGGGGGTGTCGCCTATGGCTACACCTTC CASSPGGGVAYGYTF . once TRBJ1-2 TRBV5-4
TGTGCCAGCAGATCCATGGACAGGGGGCCGACTGAAGCTTTCTTT CASRSMDRGPTEAFF TRBD1 . TRBJ1-1 TRBV27
TGTGCCAGCAGCCAGGACTGGACAGGGTGGACCGGGGAGCTGTTTTTT CASSQDWTGWTGELFF TRBD1 . TRBJ2-2 TRBV14
TGTGCCAGCAGCTCGGAAAGGACTGGGTCCGCTTTCTTT CASSSERTGSAFF . few TRBJ1-1 TRBV11-2
TGTGCCAGCAGCTTAGGACTAGCGGGGGGGCCCGGGGAGCTGTTTTTT CASSLGLAGGPGELFF TRBD2 . TRBJ2-2 TRBV7-2
TGTGCCAGCGGACAGGGCTACGAGCAGTACTTC CASGQGYEQYF TRBD1 once TRBJ2-7 TRBV19
TGTGCCAGCAGCGCCGAGTGGGCCACAGATACGCAGTATTTT CASSAEWATDTQYF . . TRBJ2-3 TRBV7-3
TGTGCCAGTAGTATAGAGGGACTAGCGGGGGCCGGTCCCTCAGAGACCCAGTACTTC CASSIEGLAGAGPSETQYF TRBD2 . TRBJ2-5 TRBV19
TGTGCCAGCAGCCAAGATCCGAGGAGAGTAGAGACCCAGTACTTC CASSQDPRRVETQYF . . TRBJ2-5 TRBV3-1/TRBV3-2
TGTGCCAGCAGCTTAGCGCGGGACTTATTCAATGAGCAGTTCTTC CASSLARDLFNEQFF . . TRBJ2-1 TRBV11-1
TGTGCCAGCAGTGTCTGGCAGGGGACCGGGAATCAGCCCCAGCATTTT CASSVWQGTGNQPQHF . . TRBJ1-5 TRBV6-1
TGCGCCAGCAGCCCAAATGGGGCGGGGGCCCTCAATGAGCAGTTCTTC CASSPNGAGALNEQFF . . TRBJ2-1 TRBV5-1
TGTGCCAGCAGCTTGAGGACAGGCTCAGGAACCCAGTACTTC CASSLRTGSGTQYF TRBD1 . TRBJ2-5 TRBV5-6
TGCGCCTCCCCCGACAGACAAGAGACCCAGTACTTC CASPDRQETQYF . . TRBJ2-5 TRBV23-1
TGTGCCAGCTCACTATCGACAGGCTACGAGCAGTACTTC CASSLSTGYEQYF . . TRBJ2-7 TRBV18
TGTGCCAGCAGCCGCGAGTCGCGGGGGAATGAGCAGTTCTTC CASSRESRGNEQFF TRBD2 . TRBJ2-1 TRBV11-3
TGCAGTGCTATTCCGGGGACTGAAGCTTTCTTT CSAIPGTEAFF . . TRBJ1-1 TRBV20-1
TGTGCCAGTCCACCTCCGGGACAGAATGAAAAACTGTTTTTT CASPPPGQNEKLFF TRBD1 . TRBJ1-4 TRBV19
TGTGCCAGCAGCTTCGGAAGGGGGCAGTACAATGAGCAGTTCTTC CASSFGRGQYNEQFF TRBD1 . TRBJ2-1 TRBV7-2
TGTGCCAGCAGCCAAGACAGGTCCAGGGAGCAGTACTTC CASSQDRSREQYF . . TRBJ2-7 TRBV3-1/TRBV3-2
TGTGCCAGCAGCATCAAATCTGCAGGGGCTTTATCACCCCTCCACTTT CASSIKSAGALSPLHF . . TRBJ1-6 TRBV7-2
TGCGCCAGCAGTTTTGCGGGCGAGGGAGGAAACACCATATATTTT CASSFAGEGGNTIYF . . TRBJ1-3 TRBV4-1
TGTGCCAGCAGCGCCTCTAGGGGCACTGAAGCTTTCTTT CASSASRGTEAFF . . TRBJ1-1 TRBV9
TGTGCCAGCAGCCCTCAGCGGGACAATGAGCAGTTCTTC CASSPQRDNEQFF . . TRBJ2-1 TRBV11-3
TGTGCCAGCAGACGGACAGCTAACTATGGCTACACCTTC CASRRTANYGYTF . . TRBJ1-2 TRBV5-6
TGTGCCAGTAGTACCCCCGACAGGTACGAGCAGTACTTC CASSTPDRYEQYF . once TRBJ2-7 TRBV19
TGTGCCAGCAGTGGTGGGCTACGCCTTGGCTACACCTTC CASSGGLRLGYTF . . TRBJ1-2 TRBV25-1
TGTGCCAGCAGTTTAGGACAGGGAGTCCAAGAGACCCAGTACTTC CASSLGQGVQETQYF TRBD1 . TRBJ2-5 TRBV28
TGTGCCTGGACTAATAGCAATCAGCCCCAGCATTTT CAWTNSNQPQHF . once TRBJ1-5 TRBV30
TGCGCCAGCAGCTCGGGACAGGGGGCGGGGAATGAGCAGTTCTTC CASSSGQGAGNEQFF TRBD1 . TRBJ2-1 TRBV5-1
TGTGCCAGCAGCTTAGGAGGGGGCGCGGAGACCCAGTACTTC CASSLGGGAETQYF TRBD1 . TRBJ2-5 TRBV7-9
TGTGCCAGCAGTCCGACAGGAGGTGCATATTACAATGAGCAGTTCTTC CASSPTGGAYYNEQFF . . TRBJ2-1 TRBV7-3
TGTGCCAGCAGCGCAGGGGAGAATCAGCCCCAGCATTTT CASSAGENQPQHF . once TRBJ1-5 TRBV9
TGTGCCAGCAGTCAAATTCCGCAGGGGACAGATACGCAGTATTTT CASSQIPQGTDTQYF . . TRBJ2-3 TRBV7-9